These 5 T cell receptor beta chains originate from one sample sequenced in a study of T cells in localized non-small cell lung cancer. Clones were sequenced by immunoSEQ multiplex PCR, and TCRdb holds only the in-frame ones, with some missing. The table has tens of thousands of clones, 80% seen once; the top ten hold less than 9.5%. The input for sequencing was peripheral blood, taken before any cancer treatment. The source is an older female donor with stage I lung adenocarcinoma.

The rearrangement joins TRBV10-3 to TRBJ1-1; D is unclear. Per germline, CDR1 ENHRY and CDR2 SYGVKD. This CDR3 comprises 12 residues. The V and J ends lost 2 bases and 3 bases respectively, with 4 bases between them. The CDR3 DNA follows: TGTGCCATCAGTGAGCACGACACTGAAGCTTTCTTT. Translating it yields CAISEHDTEAFF.

As for this clone: A read error may account for a junction end that differs from germline. The rearrangement uses TRBV7-9 and TRBJ2-7; D may match TRBD1 or TRBD2 (5 bases each). The CDR3 is made up of 14 amino acids. In germline, CDR1 is SEHNR, CDR2 FQNEAQ (reference sequence). CDR3 amino acids: CASSLGTGSEGGHF. The CDR3 DNA reads as TGTGCCAGCAGTCTTGGGACCGGAAGCGAAGGAGGTCACTTC.

CDR3 region: CASSQGQGYEQFF. The DNA of the CDR3 is TGTGCCAGCAGCCAGGGACAGGGATATGAGCAGTTCTTC. The V gene is TRBV11-3, the J gene TRBJ2-1; 9 nucleotides line up with TRBD1. The germline CDR1 and CDR2 sequences are SGHNT and YENEEA. After removal of 5 bases from V and 8 bases from J, the junction contained 4 bases not matched to a gene. The CDR3 length is 13 residues.

The chain is built from TRBV4-3 and TRBJ1-1, with D unresolved. V dropped 1 base and J dropped 4 bases, with 10 bases sitting between them. CDR1 is LGHNA, CDR2 YSLEER, per germline. The CDR3 runs to 14 residues. CDR3 coding DNA: TGCGCCAGCAGCCAAGGAGGGTATCGCACTGAAGCTTTCTTT. Translated, it gives CASSQGGYRTEAFF.

The chain links TRBV2 to TRBJ1-4; the match to TRBD1 covers 12 bases. CDR3 length equals 18 residues. The junction had 15 bases not matched to a gene; V was cut back by 6 bases and J by 7 bases. Looked up from germline, CDR1 is SNHLY and CDR2 is FYNNEI. The CDR3 region is CASSITGQGASGGEKLFF. As DNA, the CDR3 is TGTGCCAGCAGCATAACGGGACAGGGGGCGTCCGGTGGTGAAAAACTGTTTTTT.